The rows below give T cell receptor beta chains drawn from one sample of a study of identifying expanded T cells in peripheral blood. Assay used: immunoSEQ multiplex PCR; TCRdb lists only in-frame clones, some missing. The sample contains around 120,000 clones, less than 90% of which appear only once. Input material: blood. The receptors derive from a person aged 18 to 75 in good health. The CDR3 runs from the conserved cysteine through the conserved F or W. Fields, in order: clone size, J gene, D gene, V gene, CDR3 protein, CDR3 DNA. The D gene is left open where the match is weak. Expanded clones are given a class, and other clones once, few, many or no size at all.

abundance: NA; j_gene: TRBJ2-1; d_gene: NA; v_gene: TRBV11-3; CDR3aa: CASSLNSENEQFF; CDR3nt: TGTGCCAGCAGCTTAAATTCAGAAAATGAGCAGTTCTTC
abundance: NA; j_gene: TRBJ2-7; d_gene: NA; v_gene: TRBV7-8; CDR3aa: CASSLGPLIYEQYF; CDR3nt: TGTGCCAGCAGCTTGGGACCACTTATCTACGAGCAGTACTTC
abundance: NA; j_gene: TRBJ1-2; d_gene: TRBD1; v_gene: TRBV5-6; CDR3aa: CASYIQGAASYTF; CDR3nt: TGTGCCAGCTATATACAGGGGGCAGCGAGCTACACCTTC
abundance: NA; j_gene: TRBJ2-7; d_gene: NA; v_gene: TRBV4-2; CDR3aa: CASSQESVGEQYF; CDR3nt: TGTGCCAGCAGCCAAGAAAGCGTGGGGGAGCAGTACTTC
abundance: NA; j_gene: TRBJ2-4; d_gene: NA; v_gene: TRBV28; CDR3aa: CASSSTPGQSIQYF; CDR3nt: TGTGCCAGCAGTTCGACTCCGGGACAAAGCATTCAGTACTTC
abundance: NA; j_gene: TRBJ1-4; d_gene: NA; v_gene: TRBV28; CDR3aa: CASSALVHEKLFF; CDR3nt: TGTGCCAGCAGTGCTCTCGTCCATGAAAAACTGTTTTTT
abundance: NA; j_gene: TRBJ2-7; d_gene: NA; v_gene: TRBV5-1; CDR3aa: CASSLAATVGATTSYEQYF; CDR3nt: TGCGCCAGCAGCTTGGCCGCTACAGTTGGCGCTACTACTTCCTACGAGCAGTACTTC
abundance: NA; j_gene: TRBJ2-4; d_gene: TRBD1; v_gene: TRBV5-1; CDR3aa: CATQRDRGDIQYF; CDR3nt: TGCGCCACCCAAAGAGACAGGGGGGACATTCAGTACTTC
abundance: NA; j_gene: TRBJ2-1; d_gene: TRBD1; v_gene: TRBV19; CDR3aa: CASSQSRAGGYNEQFF; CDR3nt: TGTGCCAGTAGTCAATCCCGGGCAGGGGGATACAATGAGCAGTTCTTC
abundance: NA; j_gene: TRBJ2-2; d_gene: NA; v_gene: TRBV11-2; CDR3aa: CASSLAGPGLNTGELFF; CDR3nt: TGTGCCAGCAGCTTAGCGGGTCCGGGGCTAAACACCGGGGAGCTGTTTTTT
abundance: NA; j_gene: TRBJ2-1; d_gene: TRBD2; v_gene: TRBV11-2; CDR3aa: CASRYSGTSGGDGEQFF; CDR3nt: TGTGCCAGCAGATACTCCGGGACTAGCGGGGGCGATGGTGAGCAGTTCTTC
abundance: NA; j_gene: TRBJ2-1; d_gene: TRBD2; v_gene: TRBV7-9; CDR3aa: CASSLGGERFF; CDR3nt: TGTGCCAGCAGCTTGGGGGGGGAGCGGTTCTTC
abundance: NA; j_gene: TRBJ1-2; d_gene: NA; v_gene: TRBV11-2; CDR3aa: CASSHLGGSYGYTF; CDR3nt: TGTGCCAGCAGCCACCTTGGGGGTAGCTACGGCTACACCTTC
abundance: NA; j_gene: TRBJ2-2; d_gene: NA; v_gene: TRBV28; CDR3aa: CSTRLRATGELFF; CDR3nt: TGTTCAACCCGACTTCGGGCCACCGGGGAGCTGTTTTTT
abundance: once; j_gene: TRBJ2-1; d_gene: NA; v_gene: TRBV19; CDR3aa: CAPGRRIYNEQFF; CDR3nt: TGTGCCCCCGGCAGAAGAATCTACAATGAGCAGTTCTTC
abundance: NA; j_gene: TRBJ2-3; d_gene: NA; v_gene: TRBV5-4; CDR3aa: CASSLTGTDTQYF; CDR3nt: TGTGCCAGCAGCTTGACCGGCACAGATACGCAGTATTTT
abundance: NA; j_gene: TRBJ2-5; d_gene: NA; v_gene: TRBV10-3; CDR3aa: CAISESSQSQETQYF; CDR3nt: TGTGCCATCAGTGAAAGTTCGCAGAGCCAAGAGACCCAGTACTTC
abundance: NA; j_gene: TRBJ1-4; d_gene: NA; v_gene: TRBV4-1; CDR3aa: CASSQRGRDMSNEKLFF; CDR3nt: TGCGCCAGCAGCCAGAGGGGCAGGGACATGTCTAATGAAAAACTGTTTTTT
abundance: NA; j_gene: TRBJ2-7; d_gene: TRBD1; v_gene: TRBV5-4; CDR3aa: CASSLVTRGRTPEQYF; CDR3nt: TGTGCCAGCAGCTTGGTTACGAGGGGGCGGACCCCCGAGCAGTACTTC
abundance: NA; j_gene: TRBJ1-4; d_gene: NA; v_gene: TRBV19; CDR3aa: CASSIPGGKLFF; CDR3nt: TGTGCCAGTAGTATTCCGGGGGGGAAACTGTTTTTT
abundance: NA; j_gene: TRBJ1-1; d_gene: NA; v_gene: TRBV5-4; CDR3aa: CASSLGGEVAEAFF; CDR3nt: TGTGCCAGCAGCTTAGGGGGGGAGGTCGCTGAAGCTTTCTTT
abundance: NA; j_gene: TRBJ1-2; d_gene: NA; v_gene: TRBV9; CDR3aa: CASSVEVEDYGYTF; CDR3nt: TGTGCCAGCAGCGTAGAGGTCGAGGACTATGGCTACACCTTC
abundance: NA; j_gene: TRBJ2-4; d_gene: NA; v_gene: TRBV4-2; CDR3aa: CASSLLALNKNIQYF; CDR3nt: TGTGCCAGCAGTCTCCTCGCACTGAATAAAAACATTCAGTACTTC
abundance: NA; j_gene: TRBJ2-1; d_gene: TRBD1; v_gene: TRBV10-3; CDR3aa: CATHSGTGATAQFF; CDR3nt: TGTGCCACACATTCCGGGACAGGGGCCACCGCGCAGTTCTTC
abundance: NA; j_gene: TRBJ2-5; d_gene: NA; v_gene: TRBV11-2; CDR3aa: CASSPPGAGNQETQYF; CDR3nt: TGTGCCAGCAGCCCTCCAGGCGCGGGAAACCAAGAGACCCAGTACTTC
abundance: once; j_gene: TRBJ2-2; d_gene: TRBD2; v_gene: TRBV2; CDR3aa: CASSALAGGATGELFF; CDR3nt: TGTGCCAGCAGTGCCTTAGCGGGAGGGGCGACTGGGGAGCTGTTTTTT
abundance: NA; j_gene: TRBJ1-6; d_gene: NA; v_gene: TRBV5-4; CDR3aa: CASSQDTLTLHF; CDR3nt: TGTGCCAGCAGCCAGGACACCTTAACCCTCCACTTT
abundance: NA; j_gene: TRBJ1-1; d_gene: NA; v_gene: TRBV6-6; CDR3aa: CASSFTGTQNTEAFF; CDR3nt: TGTGCCAGCAGTTTCACCGGGACGCAGAACACTGAAGCTTTCTTT
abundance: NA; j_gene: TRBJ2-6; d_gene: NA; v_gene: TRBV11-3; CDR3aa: CASSLGREGGGAGANVLTF; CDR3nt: TGTGCCAGCAGCTTAGGGCGGGAAGGAGGGGGCGCTGGGGCCAACGTCCTGACTTTC
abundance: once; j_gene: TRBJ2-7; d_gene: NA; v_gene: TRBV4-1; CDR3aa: CASSQVWARPYEQYF; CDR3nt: TGCGCCAGCAGCCAAGTATGGGCCAGACCCTACGAGCAGTACTTC
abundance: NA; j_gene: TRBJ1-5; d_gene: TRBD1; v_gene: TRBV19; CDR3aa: CASSGTVGNQPQHF; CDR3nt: TGTGCCAGTAGTGGGACAGTAGGCAATCAGCCCCAGCATTTT
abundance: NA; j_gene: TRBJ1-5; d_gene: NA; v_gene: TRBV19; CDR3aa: CASNRVGGTSNQPQHF; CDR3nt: TGTGCCAGTAATAGGGTAGGGGGAACAAGCAATCAGCCCCAGCATTTT